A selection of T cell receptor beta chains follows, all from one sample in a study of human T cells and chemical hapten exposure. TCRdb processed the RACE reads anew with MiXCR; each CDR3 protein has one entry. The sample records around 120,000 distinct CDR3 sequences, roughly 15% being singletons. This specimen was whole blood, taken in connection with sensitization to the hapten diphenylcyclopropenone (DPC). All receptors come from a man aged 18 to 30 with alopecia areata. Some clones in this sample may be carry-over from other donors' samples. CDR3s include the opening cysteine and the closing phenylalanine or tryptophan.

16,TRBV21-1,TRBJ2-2,CASSSRTGRNTGELFF
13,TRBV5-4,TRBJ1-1,CASSLIPLGEAFF
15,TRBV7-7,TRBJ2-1,CASSPHEGRYNEQFF
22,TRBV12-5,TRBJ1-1,CASGFWPILWTGGAKMNTEAFF
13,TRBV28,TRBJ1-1,CALQGGAISEAFF
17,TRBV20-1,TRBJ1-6,CSARVYYVAGRGSPLHF
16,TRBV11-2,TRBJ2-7,CASSPSRLAITYEQYF
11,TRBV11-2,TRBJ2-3,CASSLVDTQYF
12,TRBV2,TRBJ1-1,CASKNLGTEAFF
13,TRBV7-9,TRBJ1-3,CASSSTAGNTIYF
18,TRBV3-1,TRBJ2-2,CASSAGQGAISNTGELFF
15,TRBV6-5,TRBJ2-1,CASRGSGYYGGEQFF
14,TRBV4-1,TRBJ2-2,CASSIKINTGELFF